These T cell receptor beta chains were read from a single sample in a study of blood T cells in healthy people across ages. Each CDR3 protein gets one entry after TCRdb re-called the 5' RACE reads with MiXCR. The sample records hundreds of thousands of distinct CDR3 sequences, around 48% being singletons. Sequenced input: blood. The receptors here all came from a man older than 75 in good health. The CDR3 runs from the conserved cysteine through the conserved F or W. D genes are given only for firm matches. The listing skips clone size in some rows; elsewhere it reads once, few, many or a size class.

v_gene	abundance	j_gene	d_gene	CDR3nt	CDR3aa
TRBV11-2	NA	TRBJ2-1	NA	TGTGCCAGCAGCTTATGGGAGGGGGCTTACAATGAGCAGTTCTTC	CASSLWEGAYNEQFF
TRBV7-8	few	TRBJ2-7	NA	TGTGCCAGCAGCTTGAGGCGGGAAGGCCCCTCTCACGAGCAGTACTTC	CASSLRREGPSHEQYF
TRBV20-1	NA	TRBJ1-4	NA	TGCAGTGCTAGATCGGCCGCAACTAATGAAAAACTGTTTTTT	CSARSAATNEKLFF
TRBV6-5	many	TRBJ2-3	NA	TGTGCCAGCAGTTACCGACTTAGCACAGATACGCAGTATTTT	CASSYRLSTDTQYF
TRBV12-3/TRBV12-4	NA	TRBJ2-6	TRBD1	TGTGCCAGCAGTTTATCCCGACAGGGGAAAGTCCTGACTTTC	CASSLSRQGKVLTF
TRBV20-1	once	TRBJ2-7	NA	TGCAGTGCTAGGGTTCAGGGGATCTACGAGCAGTACTTC	CSARVQGIYEQYF
TRBV7-3	NA	TRBJ1-6	NA	TGTGCCAGCAGCCCGGGGAAGTCACCCCTCCACTTT	CASSPGKSPLHF
TRBV7-2	NA	TRBJ1-2	NA	TGTGCCAGCAGCTCGGGACATCCCCTCGCGGGCTACACCTTC	CASSSGHPLAGYTF
TRBV6-2/TRBV6-3	NA	TRBJ2-5	NA	TGTGCCAGCAGTGCGGCGCTCCCCGGCGCCAATGAGCAGTACTTC	CASSAALPGANEQYF
TRBV12-3/TRBV12-4	few	TRBJ2-7	NA	TGTGCCAGCAGTTTAGGGTCTCGGGCTAAAGGAGACGAGCAGTACTTC	CASSLGSRAKGDEQYF
TRBV4-2	few	TRBJ1-2	NA	TGTGCCAGCAGCCAAGAGGGTGGACGTAACTATGGCTACACCTTC	CASSQEGGRNYGYTF
TRBV20-1	NA	TRBJ2-3	NA	TGCAGTGCTAGAGTACACAGAAACACAGATACGCAGTATTTT	CSARVHRNTDTQYF
TRBV6-6	NA	TRBJ2-2	TRBD1	TGTGCCAGCGGTATCTCACAGGGGGCTGGCGGGGAGCTGTTTTTT	CASGISQGAGGELFF
TRBV20-1	few	TRBJ2-1	NA	TGCAGTGCTAGTGTTCAGGATGAGCAGTTCTTC	CSASVQDEQFF
TRBV20-1	NA	TRBJ2-2	TRBD1	TGCAGTGCCCCCCGGACAGGGAGGAACACCGGGGAGCTGTTTTTT	CSAPRTGRNTGELFF
TRBV12-3/TRBV12-4	NA	TRBJ2-5	TRBD2	TGTGCCAGCAACCCCGGGACTAGCGGGAGCCAAGAGACCCAGTACTTC	CASNPGTSGSQETQYF
TRBV4-3	few	TRBJ2-1	TRBD1	TGCGCCAGCAGCCAAGATTCCGGACAGGGAGACAATGAGCAGTTCTTC	CASSQDSGQGDNEQFF